This is a list of T cell receptor beta chains from one sample in a study of T cell responses to AZD1222 COVID-19 vaccine. Assay used: immunoSEQ multiplex PCR; TCRdb lists only in-frame clones, some missing. This table holds over 150,000 clones, around 90% found once. The sample consisted of peripheral blood, taken on day 0 of MenACWY control vaccination. Receptors originate from an adult in good health. The CDR3 runs from the conserved cysteine through the conserved F or W. The D gene is left open where the match is weak. Some rows have no size entry. The others give once, few or many, or a class for an expanded clone.

V gene	clone size	J gene	D gene	CDR3 DNA	CDR3 protein
TRBV29-1	-	TRBJ2-5	-	TGCAGCGTTTTAGGCGTTCGAGAGACCCAGTACTTC	CSVLGVRETQYF
TRBV7-2	-	TRBJ2-7	-	TGTGCCAGCAGCAAAGGGCGGGAGCAGTACTTC	CASSKGREQYF
TRBV9	-	TRBJ2-3	-	TGTGCCAGCAGCCCCAGCGGTTATAGCACAGATACGCAGTATTTT	CASSPSGYSTDTQYF
TRBV27	-	TRBJ1-2	TRBD1	TGTGCCAGCAGTTCACCGGACAGGTTATGGGATGGCTACACCTTC	CASSSPDRLWDGYTF
TRBV7-9	-	TRBJ2-3	-	TGTGCCAGCTTAAACAGGGTTGGGGGCACAGATACGCAGTATTTT	CASLNRVGGTDTQYF
TRBV9	-	TRBJ2-4	TRBD1	TGTGCCAGCAGCGTGGGTCAGGGGGCGGGGAACATTCAGTACTTC	CASSVGQGAGNIQYF
TRBV19	-	TRBJ1-2	-	TGTGCCAGTAGCCGCCTAGCGGGTGATGGCTACACCTTC	CASSRLAGDGYTF
TRBV19	-	TRBJ2-7	-	TGTGCGAGCGGAGCTTCCTACGAGCAGTACTTC	CASGASYEQYF
TRBV11-2	-	TRBJ2-7	-	TGTGCCAGCAGCTTAGATCCAGGGTGGCAGTACGAGCAGTACTTC	CASSLDPGWQYEQYF
TRBV27	-	TRBJ2-7	TRBD1	TGTGCCAGCAGTCCTCGACAGGGCTCCTACGAGCAGTACTTC	CASSPRQGSYEQYF
TRBV18	-	TRBJ2-7	-	TGTGCCAGCTCTTACTCTCAGGGACTCAACGAGCAGTACTTC	CASSYSQGLNEQYF
TRBV6-6	-	TRBJ2-7	TRBD2	TGTGCCAGCATTGGGGAGGGGCCGCAGTACTTC	CASIGEGPQYF
TRBV5-5	-	TRBJ2-5	TRBD2	TGTGCCAGCAGTGTTGGACTAGCGGGAGGAAGGGAGACCCAGTACTTC	CASSVGLAGGRETQYF
TRBV18	-	TRBJ2-5	-	TGTGCCTCCTCTTGGGGGAGCGAAGGGGAGACCCAGTACTTC	CASSWGSEGETQYF
TRBV9	-	TRBJ1-6	TRBD1	TGTGCCAGCAGCGCTTTCGGCCGGGGACAGAATTCACCCCTCCACTTT	CASSAFGRGQNSPLHF
TRBV5-7	-	TRBJ1-5	-	TGTGCCAGCAGCTTTGGGCCAGGGCACCATAGCAATCAGCCCCAGCATTTT	CASSFGPGHHSNQPQHF
TRBV14	-	TRBJ1-2	-	TGTGCCAGCAGCGCCGGTACCTATGGCTACACCTTC	CASSAGTYGYTF
TRBV7-2	-	TRBJ1-2	-	TGTGCCAGCGCACGGGGAGGCCGTCTAAGCTATGGCTACACCTTC	CASARGGRLSYGYTF
TRBV5-1	once	TRBJ1-5	-	TGCGCCAGCAGACCGACGGATTATAGCAATCAGCCCCAGCATTTT	CASRPTDYSNQPQHF
TRBV2	-	TRBJ1-3	-	TGTGCCAGCAGTGTAATGGCGGGGAACACCATATATTTT	CASSVMAGNTIYF
TRBV21-1	-	TRBJ2-1	-	TGTGCCAGCAGAGCGGGAGGATATACTGAGCAGTTCTTC	CASRAGGYTEQFF
TRBV7-3	-	TRBJ1-1	-	TGTGCCAGCAGCTTGGGCTTCGGGAGCACTGAAGCTTTCTTT	CASSLGFGSTEAFF
TRBV10-2	-	TRBJ1-4	-	TGCGCCAGCAAGGGCGGGGCGGGTGAAAAACTGTTTTTT	CASKGGAGEKLFF